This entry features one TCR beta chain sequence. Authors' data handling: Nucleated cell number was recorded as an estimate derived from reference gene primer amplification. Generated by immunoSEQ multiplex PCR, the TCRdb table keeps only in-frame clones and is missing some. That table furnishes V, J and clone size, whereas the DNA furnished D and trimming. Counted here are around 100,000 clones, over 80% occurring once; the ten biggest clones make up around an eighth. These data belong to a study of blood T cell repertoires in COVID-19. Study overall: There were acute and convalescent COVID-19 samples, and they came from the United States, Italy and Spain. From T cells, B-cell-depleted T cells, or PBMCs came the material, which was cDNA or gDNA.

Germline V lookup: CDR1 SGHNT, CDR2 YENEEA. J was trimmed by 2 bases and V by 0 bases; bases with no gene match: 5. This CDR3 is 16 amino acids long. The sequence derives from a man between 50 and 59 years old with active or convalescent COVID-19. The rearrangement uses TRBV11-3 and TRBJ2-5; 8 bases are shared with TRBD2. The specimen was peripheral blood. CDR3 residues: CASSLDPLAAQETQYF. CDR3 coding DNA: TGTGCCAGCAGCTTAGATCCACTAGCGGCACAAGAGACCCAGTACTTC.